The 11 T cell receptor beta chains below come from one sample, sequenced in a study of tumor-infiltrating lymphocytes in primary liver carcinoma. With a constant-region primer, TCR beta cDNA was made from approximately 520 ng of total RNA. Libraries of TCR beta came from three nested multiplex PCR rounds with slightly modified ARM-PCR. Both of the initial two PCR rounds ran for about 9 cycles and employed TRBV1-TRBV30 forward primers alongside a C-beta reverse primer. TCRdb fed the multiplex PCR reads into MiXCR, producing one record per CDR3 protein. The profile shows about 200,000 distinct CDR3 sequences, approximately 80% of them singletons. Scientists recovered RNA and DNA together from approximately 20-30 mg of unsorted bulk tissue. The sample was tumor tissue from primary liver carcinoma. The origin of the receptors is a middle-aged man with primary liver carcinoma and hepatitis B virus infection.

This chain joins TRBV6-6 and TRBJ2-7; D uncertain. The germline gives CDR1 MNHNY, CDR2 SVGAGI (reference sequence). Trimming took off 9 bases at V and 1 base at J, with 22 bases between the two ends. This CDR3 spans 16 amino acids. This chain's CDR3 is CASLLEGGTSSYEQYF. CDR3 coding DNA: TGTGCCAGTCTTTTGGAAGGCGGAACAAGTTCCTACGAGCAGTACTTC.

As regards this clonotype: The junction shows a germline mismatch at one end, possibly a read error. The chain joins TRBV6-2 or TRBV6-3 to TRBJ2-3; 8 bases agree with TRBD2. This CDR3 is built from 13 residues. CDR1 MNHEY and CDR2 SVGEGT come from the germline V gene. This chain's CDR3 is CASSAGTRTTQYF. CDR3 bases: TGCGCCAGTTCCGCTGGGACTAGAACCACGCAGTATTTT.

With regard to this clonotype: It is likely a read error, because the conserved phenylalanine at the end of the CDR3 is missing. This chain connects TRBV28 to TRBJ2-7, with 9 bases fitting TRBD1. Germline loops: CDR1 MDHEN, CDR2 SYDVKM. There are 15 residues in the CDR3. Trimming at V came to 2 bases and at J to 5 bases, leaving 7 bases not matched to a gene. The CDR3 DNA follows: TGTGCCAGCAGTTTAGACAGGGGGTGCTTTCACGAGCAGTACATC. It translates to CASSLDRGCFHEQYI.

V gene TRBV4-2 combines with J gene TRBJ1-2; D not resolved. Germline V gene lookup returns CDR1 LGHNA and CDR2 YNFKEQ. The CDR3 is 15 residues long. Trimming pared 3 bases from V and 8 bases from J, leaving 19 bases between. The CDR3 loop is CASSQEVIWVGGYTF. The CDR3 DNA follows: TGTGCCAGCAGCCAGGAAGTAATCTGGGTGGGAGGCTACACCTTC.

In regard to this clonotype: One junction end disagrees with the germline gene, perhaps due to a read error. The CDR3 DNA sequence: TGTGCCAGCAGTTTAGGCCTCTCGACGAATGAGCATTTCTTC. This encodes CASSLGLSTNEHFF. This rearrangement joins TRBV11-3 to TRBJ2-1; no reliable D call. Germline V gives CDR1 SGHNT, CDR2 YENEEA. The CDR3 runs to 14 residues. The variable domain in full, completed from reference TRBV11-3 and TRBJ2-1, reads EAGVVQSPRYKIIEKKQPVAFWCNPISGHNTLYWYLQNLGQGPELLIRYENEEAVDDSQLPKDRFSAERLKGVDSTLKIQPAELGDSAVYLCASSLGLSTNEHFFGPGTRLTVL.

This clonotype is a singleton in its sample. Germline and junction disagree at one end, which may indicate a read error. This rearrangement joins TRBV7-9 to TRBJ2-1, with D maybe TRBD1 (5 bases). This CDR3 is built from 14 residues. Germline V gene lookup returns CDR1 SEHNR and CDR2 FQNEAQ (reference sequence). The chain's CDR3 is CASSLTGLVNEQFF. The CDR3 nucleotides are TGTGCCAGCAGCCTAACAGGTTTAGTCAATGAACAGTTCTTC. The full variable domain, rest sourced from reference TRBV7-9 and TRBJ2-1, is DTGVSQNPRHKITKRGQNVTFRCDPISEHNRLYWYRQTLGQGPEFLTYFQNEAQLEKSRLLSDRFSAERPKGSFSTLEIQRTEQGDSAMYLCASSLTGLVNEQFFGPGTRLTVL.

This chain uses TRBV9 with TRBJ2-1; maybe TRBD1 (5 bases). The CDR3 extends over 14 amino acids. Looked up from germline, CDR1 is SGDLS and CDR2 is YYNGEE. With 7 bases removed from V and 4 bases from J, the gap between germline ends came to 15 bases. CDR3 sequence (DNA): TGTGCCAGCGGATCTCGACAGTTTTACAATGAGCAGTTCTTC. Amino acid sequence: CASGSRQFYNEQFF.

Details on this clonotype: Sequence at one end of the junction differs from germline and may be a read error. CDR3 in amino acids: CASSFPGGNTRELFF. In nucleotides, the CDR3 is TGCGCCAGCAGTTTCCCAGGTGGCAACACCAGGGAGCTGTTTTTT. The chain links TRBV10-2 to TRBJ2-2; D gene uncertain. The CDR3 spans 15 residues. Germline V gene lookup returns CDR1 WSHSY and CDR2 SAAADI.

This clonotype was recorded a few times. V and J are TRBV24-1 and TRBJ1-1; perhaps TRBD1 as D (6 bases). The ends were cut back, 3 bases at V and 2 bases at J, with 12 bases in the middle. This CDR3 has 15 amino acids. Looked up from germline, CDR1 is KGHDR and CDR2 is SFDVKD. CDR3 sequence (DNA): TGTGCCACCAGTGATCCCGAGGGGGGAAACACTGAAGCTTTCTTT. As protein: CATSDPEGGNTEAFF.

J is TRBJ2-2 and V is TRBV28; perhaps TRBD2 as D (6 bases). The CDR3 is 15 residues long. V was cut by 7 bases and J by 5 bases, with 17 bases left in between. Germline values: CDR1 MDHEN, CDR2 SYDVKM. DNA for the CDR3: TGTGCCAGCATTGCAATGACGGGGAGGACCGGGGAGCTGTTTTTT. Amino acid sequence: CASIAMTGRTGELFF.

About this clonotype itself: In this CDR3 the conserved last residue, phenylalanine or tryptophan, is missing, so a read error is likely. The genes are TRBV11-3 and TRBJ2-3; perhaps TRBD2 as D (6 bases). CDR3 size: 15 residues. Germline CDR1 and CDR2: SGHNT and YENEEA. The CDR3 coding sequence is TGTGTCAGCAGCTTTAGTGGGAGGCGGACAGATACGCAGTATTTA. Translated, it gives CVSSFSGRRTDTQYL.